Sequencing of this T cell receptor beta chain was carried out in a study of PD-1 blockade in classical Hodgkin lymphoma. The CDR3 covers 15 residues. Each patient relapsed following autologous stem cell transplantation, and prior brentuximab vedotin exposure differed. Study findings and constraints: Complete responders possessed baseline diversity comparable to newly diagnosed patients.

Details on this clone: Its target is unknown.

Clones were read by immunoSEQ multiplex PCR, and TCRdb kept only the in-frame ones, dropping some. The table records about 58,000 clones, roughly 90% of them present only once. V is TRBV21-1 and J is TRBJ1-2. TRBV21-1 is marked as a pseudogene. This clonotype originated in a human donor with classical Hodgkin lymphoma. The specimen comprised peripheral blood mononuclear cells (PBMCs), sampled before the second cycle of nivolumab. The CDR3 DNA reads TGTGCCACCCACTACCGACACGTAGCTAACTATGGCTACACCTTC. Protein sequence: CATHYRHVANYGYTF.